The entry that follows covers one T cell receptor (beta chain) sequence. The data were taken from a study of blood T cell repertoires in COVID-19. The method was immunoSEQ multiplex PCR; TCRdb's version includes in-frame clones alone and lacks a portion of them. The top ten clones hold about 7% of a sample with roughly 300,000 clones, 90% of them seen once. This sequence originates from a woman in her twenties or thirties with COVID-19, enrolled during active disease. Sequencing input: peripheral blood.

In DNA, the CDR3 is TGTGCCAGCAGCTTAGATGACAGATACGAGCAGTACTTC. It codes for CASSLDDRYEQYF. The rearrangement links TRBV7-9 to TRBJ2-7, with TRBD1 as a possible D gene (5 bases). CDR3 length: 13 amino acids. Trimming pared 1 base from V and 4 bases from J, leaving 8 bases between. CDR1 is SEHNR and CDR2 is FQNEAQ in the germline V gene (reference sequence). The entire variable domain, with the rest obtained from reference TRBV7-9 and TRBJ2-7, is as follows: DTGVSQNPRHKITKRGQNVTFRCDPISEHNRLYWYRQTLGQGPEFLTYFQNEAQLEKSRLLSDRFSAERPKGSFSTLEIQRTEQGDSAMYLCASSLDDRYEQYFGPGTRLTVT.